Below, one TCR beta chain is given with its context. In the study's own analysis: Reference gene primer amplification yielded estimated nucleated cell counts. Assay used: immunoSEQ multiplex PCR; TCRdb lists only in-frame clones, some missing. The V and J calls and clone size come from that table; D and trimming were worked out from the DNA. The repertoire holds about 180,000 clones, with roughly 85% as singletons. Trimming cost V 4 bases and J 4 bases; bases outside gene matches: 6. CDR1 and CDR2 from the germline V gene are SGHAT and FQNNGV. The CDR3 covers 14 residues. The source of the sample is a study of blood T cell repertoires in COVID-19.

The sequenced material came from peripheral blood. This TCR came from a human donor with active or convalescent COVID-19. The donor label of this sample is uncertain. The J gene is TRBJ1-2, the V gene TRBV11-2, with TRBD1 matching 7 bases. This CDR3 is CASSSDRDFYGYTF. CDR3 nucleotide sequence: TGTGCCAGCAGCTCCGACAGGGACTTCTATGGCTACACCTTC.